A single sample gave rise to the 13 T cell receptor beta chains below, sequenced in a study of CD8+ T cells in alopecia areata. Reverse transcribed after extraction, RNA yielded cDNA as the sequencing template. Method: immunoSEQ multiplex PCR; TCRdb's copy keeps in-frame clones and lacks some. This table has 150,000 to 200,000 clones, roughly two thirds appearing once. This sample's treatment: oral pan-JAK inhibitor, 5-10 mg twice daily. The source material was CD4+ T cells sorted from blood, sampled at week 4, from a patient treated with tofacitinib. These receptors came from a human donor with alopecia areata.

This sequence joins TRBV27 and TRBJ1-2; 11 positions match TRBD1. The CDR3 totals 15 residues. Trimming at V came to 4 bases and at J to 8 bases, leaving 9 bases not matched to a gene. Germline assignment: CDR1 MNHEY and CDR2 SMNVEV (reference sequence). DNA for the CDR3: TGTGCCAGCAGTTCCGGGACAGGGGGGCGTCGGGGCTACACCTTC. It specifies CASSSGTGGRRGYTF.

This clone showed up just a few times. This specimen includes other DNA sequences encoding the same CDR3. V is TRBV18 and J is TRBJ2-5, with D unresolved. The germline CDR1 and CDR2 sequences are KGHSH and LQKENI. Trimming took off 3 bases at V and 3 bases at J, with 2 bases between the two ends. The CDR3 spans 11 residues. The CDR3 region is CASSPEETQYF. CDR3 bases: TGTGCCAGCTCACCGGAAGAGACCCAGTACTTC.

The rearrangement joins TRBV4-2 to TRBJ1-5; D is possibly TRBD1 (5 bases). V lost 8 bases, J lost 6 bases, and 17 bases lay in between. The V gene's germline CDR1 is LGHNA and CDR2 YNFKEQ. The CDR3 length is 14 residues. The CDR3 DNA follows: TGTGCCAGCGGGCCGGTGGGGGACGGTCAGCCCCAGCATTTT. Amino acids: CASGPVGDGQPQHF.

The rearrangement uses TRBV5-1 and TRBJ2-2; 8 bases are a match to TRBD1. The trim removed 4 bases at V and 7 bases at J, leaving 6 bases unmatched. Per germline, CDR1 SGHRS and CDR2 YFSETQ. This CDR3 comprises 14 residues. The DNA of the CDR3 is TGCGCCAGCAGCCCAGGACAGGGCGGCGGGGAGCTGTTTTTT. Translation: CASSPGQGGGELFF.

The rearrangement uses TRBV29-1 and TRBJ2-7; 7 bases fit TRBD2. Trimming removed 6 bases from V and 7 bases from J; junction bases left unmatched: 12. The CDR3 sequence is 13 residues long. The germline gives CDR1 SQVTM, CDR2 ANQGSEA. CDR3 DNA: TGCAGCGTAGAGTACCGACCGGGGGGAGAGCAGTACTTC. It encodes CSVEYRPGGEQYF.

This clone is a singleton in its sample. The J gene is TRBJ1-5, the V gene TRBV30; D remains unclear. This CDR3 contains 9 residues. Germline lookup yields CDR1 GTSNPN and CDR2 SVGIG (reference sequence). Trimming removed 5 bases from V and 8 bases from J, with 4 bases in between. CDR3 in amino acids: CAWGEPQHF. The CDR3 coding sequence is TGTGCCTGGGGGGAGCCCCAGCATTTT.

This clone was seen only a few times. V is TRBV10-3 and J is TRBJ1-1, with D possibly being TRBD1 (6 bases). Germline V gene data show CDR1 as ENHRY and CDR2 as SYGVKD. The V and J ends lost 10 bases and 7 bases respectively, with 13 bases between them. CDR3 length: 11 amino acids. CDR3 nucleotide sequence: TGTGCCACCACAGGGACTAATGAAGCTTTCTTT. It translates to CATTGTNEAFF.

This clone was seen a single time. The chain is built from TRBV5-1 and TRBJ2-7; tentatively, D is TRBD1 or TRBD2 (5 bases each). The V gene lost 4 bases and the J gene lost 0 bases, with 17 bases spanning the gap. The CDR3 spans 16 residues. Germline values: CDR1 SGHRS, CDR2 YFSETQ. Here the CDR3 reads CASSDPGRTISYEQYF. DNA for the CDR3: TGCGCCAGCAGCGACCCGGGACGGACGATCTCCTACGAGCAGTACTTC.

This clone turned up a few times. This chain uses TRBV5-5 with TRBJ1-6; D is unresolved. Trimming stripped 0 bases from V and 0 bases from J, with 10 bases between. The germline V gene has CDR1 SGHKS and CDR2 YYEKEE (reference sequence). The CDR3 runs 17 residues. The CDR3 spells CASSLAGASSYNSPLHF. CDR3 coding DNA: TGTGCCAGCAGCTTGGCCGGCGCGAGCTCCTATAATTCACCCCTCCACTTT.

V and J are TRBV18 and TRBJ2-7; D remains ambiguous. This CDR3 has 15 residues. Germline CDR1 is KGHSH and CDR2 is LQKENI. V was pared by 3 bases and J by 2 bases, with 14 bases between. CDR3 bases: TGTGCCAGCTCACCGAGTCCATACCTTACCTACGAGCAGTACTTC. Translated: CASSPSPYLTYEQYF.

The gene calls are TRBV30 and TRBJ2-3, with 7 positions matching TRBD1. Germline-derived CDR1 and CDR2 are GTSNPN and SVGIG (reference sequence). The CDR3 length is 13 residues. J lost 10 bases, V lost 1 base, and 8 bases had no gene match. The CDR3 sequence is CAWSAKTGSAQYF. The CDR3 region has the DNA TGTGCCTGGAGTGCCAAGACAGGGAGCGCGCAGTATTTT. Full variable domain (rest looked up from reference TRBV30 and TRBJ2-3): SQTIHQWPATLVQPVGSPLSLECTVEGTSNPNLYWYRQAAGRGLQLLFYSVGIGQISSEVPQNLSASRPQDRQFILSSKKLLLSDSGFYLCAWSAKTGSAQYFGPGTRLTVL.

This clone came up a few times. This chain connects TRBV29-1 to TRBJ2-1, with D unclear. Germline CDR1 SQVTM, CDR2 ANQGSEA. The CDR3 extends over 13 amino acids. V shed 0 bases and J shed 8 bases, with 11 bases lying between them. For the CDR3, the DNA is TGCAGCGTTGAAGATCGTGGGGTGCATGAGCAGTTCTTC. Its protein is CSVEDRGVHEQFF.

This chain joins TRBV27 and TRBJ2-7; unclear D gene. Germline V gene lookup returns CDR1 MNHEY and CDR2 SMNVEV (reference sequence). Trimming took off 0 bases at V and 2 bases at J, with 11 bases between the two ends. The CDR3 contains 15 residues. CDR3 sequence reads: CASSLSPIVTYEQYF. The CDR3 DNA follows: TGTGCCAGCAGTTTATCCCCCATTGTTACCTACGAGCAGTACTTC.